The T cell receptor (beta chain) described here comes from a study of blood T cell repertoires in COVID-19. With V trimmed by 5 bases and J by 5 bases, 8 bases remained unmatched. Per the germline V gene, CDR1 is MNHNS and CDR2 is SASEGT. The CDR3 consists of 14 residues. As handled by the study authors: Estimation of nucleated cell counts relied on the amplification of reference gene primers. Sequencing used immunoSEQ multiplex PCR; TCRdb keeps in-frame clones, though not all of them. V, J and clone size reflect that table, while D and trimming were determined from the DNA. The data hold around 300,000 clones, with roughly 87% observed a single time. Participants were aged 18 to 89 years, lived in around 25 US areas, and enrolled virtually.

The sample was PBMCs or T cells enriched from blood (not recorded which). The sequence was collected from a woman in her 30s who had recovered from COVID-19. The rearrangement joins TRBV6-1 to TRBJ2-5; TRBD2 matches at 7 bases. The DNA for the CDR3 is TGTGCCAGCAGTTCAAACGGGGGGTGGGAGACCCAGTACTTC. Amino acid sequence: CASSSNGGWETQYF.